This TCR beta chain comes out of a study of T cell repertoires in cytomegalovirus infection. Study as a whole: Public TCR beta signatures indicated both CMV infection and matching HLA type. Whole-study results and caveats: Predominance within the ex vivo response was attributable to HLA-C-restricted CMV-specific TCR beta clonotypes.

In TCRdb, the reads were re-called with MiXCR into one record per CDR3 protein. The repertoire has about 340,000 distinct CDR3 sequences, approximately 32% of them found once; the top ten carry around 19%. This clonotype came up a few times. Its target is not known. Unmatched junction bases numbered 6, after V lost 6 bases and J lost 4 bases. CDR1 is SGHAT, CDR2 FQNNGV, per germline. The length of the CDR3 is 14 residues. The sequence derives from a human donor in good health (CMV status not recorded). Some clones in this sample may be carry-over from other donors' samples. This rearrangement joins TRBV11-2 to TRBJ1-1; TRBD1 matches 9 bases. Source: cultured PBMCs, taken from culture after CMV antigen stimulation. The CDR3 DNA is TGTGCCAGCAGAAAGACAGGGGGAGGCACTGAAGCTTTCTTT. It is translated as CASRKTGGGTEAFF.